This T cell receptor (beta chain) emerged from a study of T cell responses to AZD1222 COVID-19 vaccine. Overall study findings and caveats: Sampling that yielded the repertoires occurred only after the peak T cell response.

Clones were read by immunoSEQ multiplex PCR, and TCRdb kept only the in-frame ones, dropping some. The top ten clones hold around 12% of a sample with about 140,000 clones, 85% to 95% of them seen once. In this sample, this clone turned up once. The antigen is unknown. CDR3 length: 13 amino acids. Between the trimmed V and J ends, which lost 0 bases and 5 bases, there was a span of 6 bases. Germline CDR1 is SGDLS and CDR2 is YYNGEE. The source is an adult who had recovered from COVID-19. The input for sequencing was peripheral blood, taken after recovery from COVID-19. This chain uses TRBV9 with TRBJ2-1; no definite D call. CDR3: CASSVEIDNEQFF. CDR3 in DNA: TGTGCCAGCAGCGTAGAGATCGACAATGAGCAGTTCTTC.